This passage covers 20 T cell receptor beta chains from one sample sequenced in a study of monozygotic twins with inflammatory bowel disease. One entry per CDR3 protein, without DNA, is what TCRdb gives after re-calling the 5' RACE reads. This sample's table has some 450,000 distinct CDR3 sequences. Sample: blood. The receptors were gathered from a human donor with ulcerative colitis or Crohn's disease, or a healthy co-twin of an affected twin (not recorded which).

The chain combines TRBV20-1 with TRBJ2-7; TCRdb lists TRBD1, though no DNA is available to test this call. CDR1 and CDR2 (germline): DFQATT, SNEGSKA (reference sequence). This CDR3 has 14 amino acids. The CDR3 loop reads CSAPDPGQGYEQYF.

CDR3 in amino acids: CASSLPDSGDEQFF. This sequence joins TRBV5-4 and TRBJ2-1; the TRBD2 assignment by TCRdb is unverifiable without DNA. This CDR3 is 14 amino acids long. Germline-derived CDR1 and CDR2 are SGHNT and YYREEE (reference sequence).

The rearrangement uses TRBV7-2 and TRBJ2-3. The CDR3 sequence is 15 residues long. The germline CDR1 and CDR2 sequences are SGHTA and FQGNSA. CDR3 region: CASSYSSTSTDTQYF. Full variable domain (remainder filled in from reference TRBV7-2 and TRBJ2-3): GAGVSQSPSNKVTEKGKDVELRCDPISGHTALYWYRQSLGQGLEFLIYFQGNSAPDKSGLPSDRFSAERTGGSVSTLTIQRTQQEDSAVYLCASSYSSTSTDTQYFGPGTRLTVL.

The chain has TRBV27 and TRBJ1-1. The CDR3 contains 15 residues. CDR1 and CDR2 from the germline V gene are MNHEY and SMNVEV (reference sequence). CDR3 region: CASSLSVDLGTEAFF.

The CDR3 loop is CASSFLEAGVGGELFF. The rearrangement links TRBV11-2 to TRBJ2-2; without DNA, the TCRdb call of TRBD2 cannot be checked. The CDR3 length is 16 residues. Per germline, CDR1 SGHAT and CDR2 FQNNGV.

This chain connects TRBV7-2 to TRBJ1-3. This CDR3 has 15 residues. Germline V CDR1 and CDR2: SGHTA, FQGNSA. CDR3 residues: CASKPAMGSGNTIYF.

V and J are TRBV10-3 and TRBJ2-3; the D call from TCRdb, TRBD2, cannot be confirmed without DNA. Germline values: CDR1 ENHRY, CDR2 SYGVKD. The CDR3 has 14 residues. CDR3 sequence reads: CAISDAGGSDTQYF.

The chain is built from TRBV5-1 and TRBJ2-7; the TCRdb D gene call, TRBD2, has no DNA to confirm it. Germline V gene sequence: CDR1 SGHRS, CDR2 YFSETQ. There are 13 residues in the CDR3. Here the CDR3 reads CASSSGTSSEQYF.

V and J are TRBV18 and TRBJ2-7. The CDR3 length is 16 residues. Germline V gene lookup returns CDR1 KGHSH and CDR2 LQKENI. Here the CDR3 reads CASSPGRTAEPYEQYF.

The chain links TRBV7-2 to TRBJ2-5; absent DNA, TCRdb's TRBD2 call cannot be checked. CDR3 length equals 16 residues. Germline-derived CDR1 and CDR2 are SGHTA and FQGNSA. The CDR3 spells CASSLRPGLATETQYF.

The V gene is TRBV12-3 or TRBV12-4, the J gene TRBJ2-7. This CDR3 is 13 amino acids long. The CDR3 loop reads CASSFNTVGEQYF.

The gene calls are TRBV5-1 and TRBJ2-5; TCRdb reports TRBD2, a call that lacks DNA to check it against. Germline V gives CDR1 SGHRS, CDR2 YFSETQ. The CDR3 covers 17 residues. This CDR3 is CASSWSFLAGRQETQYF.

The CDR3 spells CASRKLDRPNSPLHF. The genes are TRBV27 and TRBJ1-6; absent DNA, TCRdb's TRBD1 call cannot be checked. CDR3 length: 15 amino acids. The germline CDR1 and CDR2 sequences are MNHEY and SMNVEV (reference sequence).

The rearrangement uses TRBV4-1 and TRBJ1-4; TCRdb proposes TRBD1, but this gene call is untestable without DNA. The CDR3 loop spans 18 amino acids. The germline CDR1 and CDR2 sequences are MGHRA and YSYEKL. The CDR3: CASSQEMLRDTNNEKLFF.

The chain carries TRBV24-1 and TRBJ2-3; the TRBD1 assignment by TCRdb is unverifiable without DNA. Germline V CDR1 and CDR2: KGHDR, SFDVKD. The CDR3 is made up of 14 amino acids. CDR3: CATSHREGTDTQYF.

J is TRBJ1-2 and V is TRBV10-3. Germline loops: CDR1 ENHRY, CDR2 SYGVKD. The CDR3 has 14 residues. CDR3 protein: CAISESTGTDGYTF.

V gene TRBV7-9 combines with J gene TRBJ2-2; TCRdb proposes TRBD2, but this gene call is untestable without DNA. Germline assignment: CDR1 SEHNR and CDR2 FQNEAQ (reference sequence). CDR3 length equals 15 residues. CDR3 protein: CASSPTSGETGELFF.

This chain connects TRBV7-8 to TRBJ1-2; TCRdb lists TRBD1, though no DNA is available to test this call. The CDR3 has 15 residues. The V gene's germline CDR1 is SGHVS and CDR2 FQNEAQ. CDR3: CASSPAGTAALGYTF. Filled out from reference TRBV7-8 and TRBJ1-2, the complete variable domain reads GAGVSQSPRYKVAKRGQDVALRCDPISGHVSLFWYQQALGQGPEFLTYFQNEAQLDKSGLPSDRFFAERPEGSVSTLKIQRTQQEDSAVYLCASSPAGTAALGYTFGSGTRLTVV.

The chain combines TRBV7-2 with TRBJ1-2. The CDR3 spans 14 residues. Germline CDR1 reads SGHTA; CDR2 reads FQGNSA. Here the CDR3 reads CASSSQQFGYGYTF.

The rearrangement uses TRBV27 and TRBJ2-1; the TCRdb D gene call, TRBD2, has no DNA to confirm it. This CDR3 is built from 17 residues. Germline values: CDR1 MNHEY, CDR2 SMNVEV (reference sequence). The CDR3 sequence is CASSSRRLAGAYNEQFF.